These 23 T cell receptor beta chains were sequenced from one sample in a study of blood T cell repertoires in COVID-19. Produced via immunoSEQ multiplex PCR; TCRdb's table is partial and in-frame only. The data hold just under 250,000 clones, with about 90% observed a single time. The sequenced sample was peripheral blood. These receptors all stem from a young woman who had recovered from COVID-19.

The chain carries TRBV6-5 and TRBJ2-5, with TRBD2 as a possible D gene (7 bases). Trimming shortened V by 2 bases and J by 3 bases, and 13 bases separated the two germline ends. Per the germline V gene, CDR1 is MNHEY and CDR2 is SVGAGI. The CDR3 totals 15 residues. DNA of the CDR3: TGTGCCAGCAGTTACGTGCGGGGGCGGGAAGAGACCCAGTACTTC. This codes for CASSYVRGREETQYF.

CDR3 nucleotides: TGTGCCAGTAGAAGCACAACTTTTTGGGGACAGAGAAACTATGGCTACACCTTC. Translation gives CASRSTTFWGQRNYGYTF. The chain employs TRBV19 and TRBJ1-2; TRBD1 aligns across 7 bases. From germline, CDR1 is LNHDA and CDR2 SQIVND (reference sequence). V trimming: 6 bases; J trimming: 2 bases; junction bases outside the gene matches: 18. This CDR3 is 18 amino acids long.

The V call is TRBV7-9, the J call TRBJ1-1; maybe TRBD1 (6 bases). Germline CDR1 is SEHNR and CDR2 is FQNEAQ (reference sequence). V lost 6 bases and J lost 8, with 22 bases in between. The CDR3 is made up of 15 amino acids. CDR3 coding DNA: TGTGCCAGCAGTTCTAGGACAGAGATCCGTCGAGAAGCTTTCTTT. It codes for CASSSRTEIRREAFF.

This clone was detected only once. The chain couples TRBV29-1 to TRBJ2-1; TRBD2 matches 13 bases. This CDR3 has 17 residues. V shed 3 bases, J shed 0 bases, and the junction held 5 bases outside the gene matches. The V gene's germline CDR1 is SQVTM and CDR2 ANQGSEA. The CDR3 is CSVDGLAGDHSYNEQFF. The CDR3 DNA reads as TGCAGCGTTGACGGACTAGCGGGGGACCACTCCTACAATGAGCAGTTCTTC.

V usage is TRBV30 and J usage is TRBJ2-1; D is possibly TRBD1 (5 bases). This CDR3 spans 15 amino acids. CDR1 and CDR2 (germline): GTSNPN, SVGIG (reference sequence). Trimming cost V 4 bases and J 2 bases, with 15 bases left between them. CDR3 protein: CAWTDSNFAYNEQFF. CDR3 coding DNA: TGTGCCTGGACCGACAGTAATTTCGCCTACAATGAGCAGTTCTTC.

V usage is TRBV6-5 and J usage is TRBJ2-7, with 8 bases aligning to TRBD2. V trimming: 7 bases; J trimming: 9 bases; junction bases outside the gene matches: 11. From germline, CDR1 is MNHEY and CDR2 SVGAGI. The CDR3 is 13 amino acids. For the CDR3, the DNA is TGTGCCAGCAAGCGGGGTAGCGGGGCCCCGCAGTACTTC. It yields the protein CASKRGSGAPQYF.

This clone has only one observation. The V and J genes are TRBV29-1 and TRBJ1-2; TRBD1 agrees at 9 bases. This CDR3 is built from 13 residues. The V gene end was trimmed by 5 bases and the J gene end by 2 bases; junction bases not matched to a gene: 3. Germline V gene data show CDR1 as SQVTM and CDR2 as ANQGSEA. The CDR3 region is CSVSQGANYGYTF. CDR3 DNA sequence: TGCAGCGTTTCACAGGGGGCGAACTATGGCTACACCTTC. Full variable domain (rest looked up from reference TRBV29-1 and TRBJ1-2): SAVISQKPSRDICQRGTSLTIQCQVDSQVTMMFWYRQQPGQSLTLIATANQGSEATYESGFVIDKFPISRPNLTFSTLTVSNMSPEDSSIYLCSVSQGANYGYTFGSGTRLTVV.

V and J are TRBV6-4 and TRBJ2-2; D might be TRBD2 (5 bases). The germline gives CDR1 MRHNA, CDR2 SNTAGT. Trimming removed 3 bases from V and 7 bases from J, with 9 bases in between. The CDR3 has 13 residues. The CDR3 loop is CASSDRSGGELFF. The CDR3 DNA reads TGTGCCAGCAGTGATCGAAGCGGCGGGGAGCTGTTTTTT.

The V and J genes are TRBV10-3 and TRBJ2-2; the match to TRBD2 covers 10 bases. CDR1 ENHRY and CDR2 SYGVKD come from the germline V gene. V dropped 6 bases and J dropped 2; count of bases not matched to a gene: 6. The CDR3 extends over 16 amino acids. This CDR3 reads CAIRAAGGLNTGELFF. The CDR3, as DNA: TGTGCCATCAGGGCAGCGGGGGGGCTAAACACCGGGGAGCTGTTTTTT.

This clone was observed at least ten times. This sample also contains other DNA sequences that code for the same CDR3. The V call is TRBV9, the J call TRBJ2-7; 9 bases are a match to TRBD2. The CDR3 consists of 14 residues. CDR1 is SGDLS and CDR2 is YYNGEE in the germline V gene. V lost 0 bases to trimming and J lost 6 bases; unmatched junction nucleotides: 4. The CDR3 protein is CASSVEGLAGEQYF. The DNA for the CDR3 is TGTGCCAGCAGCGTAGAGGGACTAGCCGGCGAGCAGTACTTC.

This rearrangement joins TRBV27 to TRBJ2-6, with D tentatively TRBD2 (6 bases). V lost 3 bases to trimming and J lost 4 bases, with 13 bases between them. Germline CDR1 and CDR2: MNHEY and SMNVEV (reference sequence). The CDR3 has 16 amino acids. The DNA for the CDR3 is TGTGCCAGCAGTTTTTGGAGGGCGGAAGGGGCCAACGTCCTGACTTTC. Translating it yields CASSFWRAEGANVLTF.

V usage is TRBV7-6 and J usage is TRBJ2-1, with D possibly TRBD2 on 6 matching bases. CDR3 length: 17 amino acids. Germline CDR1 SGHVS, CDR2 FNYEAQ. Trimming took 6 bases from V and 5 from J, leaving 23 bases between them. CDR3 sequence (DNA): TGTGCCAGCAGTCAAGGGGACTCCTTCGGATTCCACAATGAGCAGTTCTTC. It translates to CASSQGDSFGFHNEQFF. The full variable domain, with the rest looked up from reference TRBV7-6 and TRBJ2-1, is GAGVSQSPRYKVTKRGQDVALRCDPISGHVSLYWYRQALGQGPEFLTYFNYEAQQDKSGLPNDRFSAERPEGSISTLTIQRTEQRDSAMYRCASSQGDSFGFHNEQFFGPGTRLTVL.

CDR3 protein: CASSVVPTLRGGHGELFF. For the CDR3, the DNA is TGTGCCAGCAGCGTAGTCCCTACATTGCGAGGTGGCCACGGGGAGCTGTTTTTT. The chain uses TRBV9 and TRBJ2-2, with D uncertain. The CDR3 contains 18 residues. Trimming stripped 0 bases from V and 7 bases from J, with 22 bases between. Germline values: CDR1 SGDLS, CDR2 YYNGEE.

V is TRBV6-5 and J is TRBJ1-1; D not certain. Trimming pared 0 bases from V and 0 bases from J, leaving 8 bases between. CDR1 MNHEY and CDR2 SVGAGI come from the germline V gene. CDR3 length: 15 residues. CDR3 residues: CASSYSTDLNTEAFF. The DNA for the CDR3 is TGTGCCAGCAGTTACTCGACGGACTTGAACACTGAAGCTTTCTTT.

The chain joins TRBV18 to TRBJ1-3; D is undetermined. The V gene lost 6 bases and the J gene lost 0 bases, with 18 bases spanning the gap. The CDR3 totals 17 residues. Germline V gives CDR1 KGHSH, CDR2 LQKENI. The CDR3 is CASSRGQGSYSGNTIYF. The CDR3 DNA reads TGTGCCAGCTCCCGAGGTCAAGGTTCCTACTCTGGAAACACCATATATTTT. Using reference TRBV18 and TRBJ1-3 for the parts outside the CDR3, the full variable domain is NAGVMQNPRHLVRRRGQEARLRCSPMKGHSHVYWYRQLPEEGLKFMVYLQKENIIDESGMPKERFSAEFPKEGPSILRIQQVVRGDSAAYFCASSRGQGSYSGNTIYFGEGSWLTVV.

The chain is built from TRBV6-1 and TRBJ2-3, with TRBD1 identical over 7 bases. V shed 3 bases and J 1 base; nucleotides not matched to a gene: 7. The CDR3 totals 16 residues. The germline V gene has CDR1 MNHNS and CDR2 SASEGT. CDR3 region: CASSDYRGSGTDTQYF. DNA for the CDR3: TGTGCCAGCAGTGATTACAGGGGTTCGGGCACAGATACGCAGTATTTT.

This sequence joins TRBV5-1 and TRBJ1-4; 10 nucleotides align to TRBD1. From germline, CDR1 is SGHRS and CDR2 YFSETQ. This CDR3 contains 15 residues. V was clipped by 4 bases and J by 7 bases; unmatched bases: 7. The CDR3 nucleotides are TGCGCCAGCAGCCCGCAGGGACAGGGGTTTGAAAAACTGTTTTTT. Protein product: CASSPQGQGFEKLFF.

This clone was observed once. The genes are TRBV9 and TRBJ2-5, with TRBD2 identical over 11 bases. After removal of 3 bases from V and 6 bases from J, the junction contained 22 bases not matched to a gene. The CDR3 is 20 amino acids. Germline loops: CDR1 SGDLS, CDR2 YYNGEE. CDR3 sequence (DNA): TGTGCCAGCAGCGGCGAAGGGGCGCGGTCTAGCGGGGGGATGGGAAAGACCCAGTACTTC. This gives the protein CASSGEGARSSGGMGKTQYF.

In DNA, the CDR3 is TGTGCCACCAGTGACCGAAGGACTAGCGGGGGGGGGACAGATACGCAGTATTTT. It translates to CATSDRRTSGGGTDTQYF. The chain carries TRBV24-1 and TRBJ2-3, with 15 bases fitting TRBD2. J lost 3 bases, V lost 4 bases, and 7 bases had no gene match. The CDR3 extends over 18 amino acids. Germline CDR1 reads KGHDR; CDR2 reads SFDVKD.

This chain uses TRBV11-2 with TRBJ1-2, with 8 bases that match TRBD1. The CDR3 is 17 amino acids. With 5 bases clipped from V and 4 bases from J, the junction kept 15 bases outside the gene matches. Germline lookup yields CDR1 SGHAT and CDR2 FQNNGV. The CDR3 DNA follows: TGTGCCAGCAGCCTCCTCCCCGGACAGGGTCCCAGCTATGGCTACACCTTC. Translating it yields CASSLLPGQGPSYGYTF.

The gene calls are TRBV6-1 and TRBJ2-7, with TRBD2 matching 8 bases. This CDR3 spans 18 amino acids. Losses at the gene ends were 1 base for V and 4 bases for J; bases not matched to a gene: 15. CDR1 is MNHNS and CDR2 is SASEGT in the germline V gene. The CDR3 spells CASSEEVDPGGGAYEQYF. CDR3 DNA sequence: TGTGCCAGCAGTGAAGAAGTGGACCCGGGAGGGGGGGCGTACGAGCAGTACTTC.

The chain combines TRBV5-4 with TRBJ1-3; 7 bases agree with TRBD1. CDR1 SGHNT and CDR2 YYREEE come from the germline V gene (reference sequence). V shed 4 bases, J shed 3 bases, and the junction held 4 bases outside the gene matches. The CDR3 has 14 amino acids. CDR3 residues: CASSSTGVGNTIYF. The DNA for the CDR3 is TGTGCCAGCAGCAGTACAGGGGTTGGAAACACCATATATTTT.

This clone was seen once. The chain uses TRBV6-1 and TRBJ2-7; D perhaps matches TRBD1 (6 bases). Trimming cost V 4 bases and J 2 bases, with 27 bases left between them. CDR1 and CDR2 (germline): MNHNS, SASEGT. This CDR3 spans 19 amino acids. In nucleotides, the CDR3 is TGTGCCAGCAGTGGGCGGAGGACAGCCCTAACCCGCATTACCTACGAGCAGTACTTC. As protein: CASSGRRTALTRITYEQYF.